This T cell receptor beta chain was obtained from a study of T cells after yellow fever vaccination. TCRdb recomputed calls from the 5' RACE reads with MiXCR, one row per CDR3 protein. This table holds fewer than 650,000 distinct CDR3 sequences, about a fifth found once. This CDR3 is 15 amino acids long. Germline V gives CDR1 SEHNR, CDR2 FQNEAQ (reference sequence). With 5 bases clipped from V and 6 bases from J, the junction kept 6 bases outside the gene matches. This clonotype was detected only a few times. The receptor was derived from a young man who received the YFV17D yellow fever vaccine. V gene TRBV7-9 combines with J gene TRBJ2-2, with 10 bases aligning to TRBD1. The starting material was PBMCs, obtained 20 to 25 days after the first yellow fever vaccination. Here the CDR3 DNA reads TGTGCCAGCAGCCCCTCGGACAGGGGGTCCGGGGAGCTGTTTTTT. This gives the protein CASSPSDRGSGELFF. Looking up the rest from reference TRBV7-9 and TRBJ2-2 gives the full variable domain: DTGVSQNPRHKITKRGQNVTFRCDPISEHNRLYWYRQTLGQGPEFLTYFQNEAQLEKSRLLSDRFSAERPKGSFSTLEIQRTEQGDSAMYLCASSPSDRGSGELFFGEGSRLTVL.